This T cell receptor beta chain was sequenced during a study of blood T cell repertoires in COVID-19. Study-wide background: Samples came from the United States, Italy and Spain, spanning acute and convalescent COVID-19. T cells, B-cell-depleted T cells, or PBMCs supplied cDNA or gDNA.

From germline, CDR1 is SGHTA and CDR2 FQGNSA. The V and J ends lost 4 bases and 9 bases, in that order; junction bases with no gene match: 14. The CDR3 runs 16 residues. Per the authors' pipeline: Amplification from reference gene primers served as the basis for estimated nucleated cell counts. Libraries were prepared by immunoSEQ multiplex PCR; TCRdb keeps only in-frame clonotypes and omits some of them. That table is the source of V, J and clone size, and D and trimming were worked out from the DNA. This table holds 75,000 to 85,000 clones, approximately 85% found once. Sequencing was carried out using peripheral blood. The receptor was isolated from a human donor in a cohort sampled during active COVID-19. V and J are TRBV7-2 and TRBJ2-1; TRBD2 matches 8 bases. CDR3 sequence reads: CASSSRGPWAGGEQFF. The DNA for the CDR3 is TGTGCCAGCAGCTCCCGCGGGCCTTGGGCGGGGGGTGAGCAGTTCTTC. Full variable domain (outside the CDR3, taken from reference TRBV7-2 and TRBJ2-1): GAGVSQSPSNKVTEKGKDVELRCDPISGHTALYWYRQSLGQGLEFLIYFQGNSAPDKSGLPSDRFSAERTGGSVSTLTIQRTQQEDSAVYLCASSSRGPWAGGEQFFGPGTRLTVL.